This T cell receptor (beta chain) was identified in a study of shared clonotypes between healthy human individuals. Study summary: Per donor, three plates held CD4 naive cells, three held CD4 memory, two held CD8 naive and one held CD8 memory.

Deep was the level used in running the assay. Libraries were prepared by immunoSEQ multiplex PCR; TCRdb keeps only in-frame clonotypes and omits some of them. This sample has about 2 million clones, with about 95% found just once. Terminally differentiated effector memory CD45RA+ cells were excluded from the naive CD8 cells, which were CD45RO-negative and positively selected for CCR7. Germline V gives CDR1 MGHRA, CDR2 YSYEKL. This CDR3 is built from 17 residues. Trimming cost V 2 bases and J 0 bases; bases outside gene matches: 8. The sequencing input was naive CD8+ T cells sorted from blood. The receptor's source is a man younger than 30 in good health. V is TRBV4-1 and J is TRBJ2-7; 9 nucleotides line up with TRBD1. CDR3 region: CASSQLTGTGISYEQYF. For the CDR3, the DNA is TGCGCCAGCAGCCAACTTACCGGGACAGGGATCTCCTACGAGCAGTACTTC.